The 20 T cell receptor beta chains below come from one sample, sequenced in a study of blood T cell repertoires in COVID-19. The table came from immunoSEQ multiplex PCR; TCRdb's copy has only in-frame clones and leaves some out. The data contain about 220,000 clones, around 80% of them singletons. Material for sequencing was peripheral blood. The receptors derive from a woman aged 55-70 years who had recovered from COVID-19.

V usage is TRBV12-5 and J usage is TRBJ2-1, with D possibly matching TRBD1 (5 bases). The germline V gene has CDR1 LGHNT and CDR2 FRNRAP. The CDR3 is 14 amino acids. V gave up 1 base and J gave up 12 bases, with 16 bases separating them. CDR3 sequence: CASGLGGDDGMQFF. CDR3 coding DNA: TGTGCTAGTGGTTTGGGGGGCGACGATGGAATGCAGTTCTTC.

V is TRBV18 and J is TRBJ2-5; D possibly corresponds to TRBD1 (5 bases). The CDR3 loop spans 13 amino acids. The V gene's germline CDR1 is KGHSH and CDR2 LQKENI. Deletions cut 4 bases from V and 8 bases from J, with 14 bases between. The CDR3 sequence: CASSRDQGSTQYF. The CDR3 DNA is TGTGCCAGCTCACGCGACCAGGGCAGCACCCAGTACTTC.

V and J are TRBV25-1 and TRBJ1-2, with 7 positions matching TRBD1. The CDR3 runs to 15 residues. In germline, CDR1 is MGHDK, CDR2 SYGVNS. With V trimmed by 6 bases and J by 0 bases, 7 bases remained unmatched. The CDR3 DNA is TGTGCCAGCAGGACCCCGACAGGGACTAACTATGGCTACACCTTC. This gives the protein CASRTPTGTNYGYTF.

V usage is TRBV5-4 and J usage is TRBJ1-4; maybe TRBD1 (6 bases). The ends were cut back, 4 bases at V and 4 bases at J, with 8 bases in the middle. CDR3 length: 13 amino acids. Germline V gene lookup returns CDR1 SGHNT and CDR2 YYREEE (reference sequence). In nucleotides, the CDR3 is TGTGCCAGCAGCATACAGGGTAATGAAAAACTGTTTTTT. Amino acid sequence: CASSIQGNEKLFF.

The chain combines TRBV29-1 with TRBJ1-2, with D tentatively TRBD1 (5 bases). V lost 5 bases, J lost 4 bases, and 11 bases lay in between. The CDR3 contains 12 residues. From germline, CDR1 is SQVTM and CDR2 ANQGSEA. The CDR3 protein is CSVREGSYGYTF. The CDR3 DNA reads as TGCAGCGTTCGGGAGGGGTCCTATGGCTACACCTTC.

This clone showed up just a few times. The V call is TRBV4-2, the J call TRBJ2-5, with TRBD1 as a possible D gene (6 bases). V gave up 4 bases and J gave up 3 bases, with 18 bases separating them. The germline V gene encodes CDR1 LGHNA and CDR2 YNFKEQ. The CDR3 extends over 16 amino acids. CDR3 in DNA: TGTGCCAGCAGCCGGGGGCAGGGTGAGTTGAAAGAGACCCAGTACTTC. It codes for CASSRGQGELKETQYF.

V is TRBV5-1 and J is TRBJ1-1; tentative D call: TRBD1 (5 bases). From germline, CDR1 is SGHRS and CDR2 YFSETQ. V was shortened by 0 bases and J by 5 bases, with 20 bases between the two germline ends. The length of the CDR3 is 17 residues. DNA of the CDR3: TGCGCCAGCAGCTTGGGACAGCTTAAACTACTGTCGACTGAAGCTTTCTTT. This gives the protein CASSLGQLKLLSTEAFF. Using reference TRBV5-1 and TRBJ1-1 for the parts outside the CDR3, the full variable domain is KAGVTQTPRYLIKTRGQQVTLSCSPISGHRSVSWYQQTPGQGLQFLFEYFSETQRNKGNFPGRFSGRQFSNSRSEMNVSTLELGDSALYLCASSLGQLKLLSTEAFFGQGTRLTVV.

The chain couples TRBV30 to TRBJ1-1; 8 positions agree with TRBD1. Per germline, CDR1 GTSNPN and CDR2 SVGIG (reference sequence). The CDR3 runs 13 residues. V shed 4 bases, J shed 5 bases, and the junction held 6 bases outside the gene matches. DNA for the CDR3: TGTGCCTGGATGCAGGGGGCTTGGACTGAAGCTTTCTTT. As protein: CAWMQGAWTEAFF.

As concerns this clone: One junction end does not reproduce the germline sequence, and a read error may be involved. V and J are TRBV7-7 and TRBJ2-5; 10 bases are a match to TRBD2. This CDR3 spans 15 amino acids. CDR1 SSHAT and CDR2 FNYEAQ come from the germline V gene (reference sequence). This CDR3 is CASSLGAGGQETQYF. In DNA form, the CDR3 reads TGTGCTAGCAGCTTAGGAGCGGGGGGGCAAGAGACCCAGTACTTC.

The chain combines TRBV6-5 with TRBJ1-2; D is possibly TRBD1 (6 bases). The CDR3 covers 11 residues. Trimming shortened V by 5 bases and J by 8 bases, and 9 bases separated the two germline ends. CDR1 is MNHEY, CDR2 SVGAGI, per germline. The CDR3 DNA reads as TGTGCCAGCAGTAGGGGGTTAGGCTACACCTTC. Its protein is CASSRGLGYTF.

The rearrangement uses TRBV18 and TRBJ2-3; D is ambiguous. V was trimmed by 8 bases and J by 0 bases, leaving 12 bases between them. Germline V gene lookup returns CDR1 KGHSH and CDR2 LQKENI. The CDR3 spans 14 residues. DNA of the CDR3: TGTGCCAGCGCGTCATACGGTAGCACAGATACGCAGTATTTT. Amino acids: CASASYGSTDTQYF.

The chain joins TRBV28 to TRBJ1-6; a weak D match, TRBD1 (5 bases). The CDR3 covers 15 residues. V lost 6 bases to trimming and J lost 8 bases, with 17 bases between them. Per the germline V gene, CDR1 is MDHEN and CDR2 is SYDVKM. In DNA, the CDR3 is TGTGCCAGCAGGATTAAGGGGCCCGGCTATTCACCCCTCCACTTT. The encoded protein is CASRIKGPGYSPLHF.

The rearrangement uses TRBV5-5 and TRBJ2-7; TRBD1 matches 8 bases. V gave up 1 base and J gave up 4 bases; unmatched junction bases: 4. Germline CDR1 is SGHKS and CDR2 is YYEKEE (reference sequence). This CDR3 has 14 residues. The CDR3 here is CASSLSGGFYEQYF. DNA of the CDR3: TGTGCCAGCAGCTTGTCAGGGGGCTTTTACGAGCAGTACTTC.

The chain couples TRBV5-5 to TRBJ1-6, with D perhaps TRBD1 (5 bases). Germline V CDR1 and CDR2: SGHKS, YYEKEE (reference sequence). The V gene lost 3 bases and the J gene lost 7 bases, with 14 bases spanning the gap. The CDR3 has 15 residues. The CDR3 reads CASSSTDSRNSPLHF. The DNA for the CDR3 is TGTGCCAGCAGCTCGACCGACAGCAGAAATTCACCCCTCCACTTT.

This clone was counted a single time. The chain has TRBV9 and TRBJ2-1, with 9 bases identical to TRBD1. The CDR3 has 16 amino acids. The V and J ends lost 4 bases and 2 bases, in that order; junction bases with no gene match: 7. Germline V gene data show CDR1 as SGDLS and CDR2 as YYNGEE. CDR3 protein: CASSPRTGEAYNEQFF. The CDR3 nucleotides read TGTGCCAGCAGCCCTCGGACAGGGGAGGCCTACAATGAGCAGTTCTTC. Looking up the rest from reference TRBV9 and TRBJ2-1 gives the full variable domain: DSGVTQTPKHLITATGQRVTLRCSPRSGDLSVYWYQQSLDQGLQFLIQYYNGEERAKGNILERFSAQQFPDLHSELNLSSLELGDSALYFCASSPRTGEAYNEQFFGPGTRLTVL.

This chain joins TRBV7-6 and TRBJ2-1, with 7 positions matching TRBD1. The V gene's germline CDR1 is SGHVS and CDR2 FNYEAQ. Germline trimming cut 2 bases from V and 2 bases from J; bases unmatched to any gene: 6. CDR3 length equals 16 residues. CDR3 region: CASSLTGEGPYNEQFF. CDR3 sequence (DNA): TGTGCCAGCAGCTTAACAGGGGAAGGTCCCTACAATGAGCAGTTCTTC.

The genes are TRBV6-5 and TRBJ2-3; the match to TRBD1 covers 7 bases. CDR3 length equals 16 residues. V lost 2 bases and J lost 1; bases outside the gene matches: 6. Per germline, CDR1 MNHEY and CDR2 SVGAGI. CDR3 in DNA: TGTGCCAGCAGTTACACAGGGGTAGCAGGCACAGATACGCAGTATTTT. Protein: CASSYTGVAGTDTQYF.

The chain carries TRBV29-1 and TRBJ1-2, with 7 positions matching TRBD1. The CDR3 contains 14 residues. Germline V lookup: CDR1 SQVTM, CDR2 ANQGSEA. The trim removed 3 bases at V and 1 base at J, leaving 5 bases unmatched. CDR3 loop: CSVENRGVNYGYTF. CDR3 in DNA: TGCAGCGTTGAGAACAGGGGAGTTAACTATGGCTACACCTTC.

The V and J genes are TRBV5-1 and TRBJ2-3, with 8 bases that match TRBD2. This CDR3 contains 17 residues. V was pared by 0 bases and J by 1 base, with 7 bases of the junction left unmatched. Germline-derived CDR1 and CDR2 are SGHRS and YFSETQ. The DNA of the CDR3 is TGCGCCAGCAGCTTGGTCGCCGGCGGGGGGCGCACAGATACGCAGTATTTT. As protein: CASSLVAGGGRTDTQYF.

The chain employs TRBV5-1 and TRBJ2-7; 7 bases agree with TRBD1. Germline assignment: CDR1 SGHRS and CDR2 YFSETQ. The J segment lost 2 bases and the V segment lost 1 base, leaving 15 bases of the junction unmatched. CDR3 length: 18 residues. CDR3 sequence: CASSLFPTAGTDPYEQYF. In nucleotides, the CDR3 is TGCGCCAGCAGCTTGTTTCCCACCGCCGGGACAGATCCCTACGAGCAGTACTTC.